This T cell receptor (beta chain) was profiled in a study of blood T cell repertoires in COVID-19. Study summary: Acute and convalescent COVID-19 samples came from the United States, Italy and Spain. The cDNA or gDNA used as material had been derived from T cells, B-cell-depleted T cells, or PBMCs.

Authors' analysis steps: From reference gene primer amplification, estimates of nucleated cell counts were derived. The repertoire was sequenced with immunoSEQ multiplex PCR; TCRdb's copy has only in-frame clones and lacks some. D and trimming were read from the DNA, whereas the V and J calls and clone size are those reported in that table. This table has about 42,000 clones, roughly nine tenths appearing once. Material for sequencing was peripheral blood. The receptor was derived from a man aged 25 to 40 with active or convalescent COVID-19.

The CDR3 bases are TGTGCCAGTAGTCCGGGACAACTATATGGCTACACCTTC. As protein: CASSPGQLYGYTF. J is TRBJ1-2 and V is TRBV19, with D possibly TRBD1 on 6 matching bases. The germline V gene has CDR1 LNHDA and CDR2 SQIVND (reference sequence). Trimming cost V 5 bases and J 5 bases, with 12 bases left between them. The CDR3 contains 13 residues.